This TCR beta chain was sequenced during a study of T-cell memory formation after mild COVID-19. Study results and limitations: CD4/CD8 balance characterized clones contracting day 15 to 85, and CD4+ skew characterized later expanders.

A 5'RACE reaction primed in the constant segment made cDNA libraries of TCR alpha and TCR beta, and these carried sample barcodes and UMIs. MiXCR, applied by TCRdb to the 5' RACE reads, yields one record per CDR3 protein. The sample yields about 270,000 distinct CDR3 sequences, 16% seen once. The CDR3 length is 12 residues. Deletions cut 5 bases from V and 8 bases from J, with 7 bases between. Of note for this clonotype: The antigen is unknown.

What was sequenced was PBMCs or a T cell subset sorted from them (not recorded which). The TCR sequence derives from a young man who had mild COVID-19 (a few samples of this study predate the infection). Cell type and time point are not known. This chain joins TRBV12-3 or TRBV12-4 and TRBJ1-6; no reliable D call. CDR3 in amino acids: CASSPTDSPLHF. In nucleotides, the CDR3 is TGTGCCAGCAGTCCGACCGATTCACCCCTCCACTTT.